Listed below are T cell receptor beta chains from one sample, sequenced in a study of neoadjuvant anti-PD-1 for oral cavity cancer. Sequenced by immunoSEQ multiplex PCR; TCRdb stores in-frame clones only, minus some. This sample carries around 13,000 clones, under 75% of them seen once, and the ten largest clones take 2% to 2.5%. Source: PBMCs, taken after nivolumab (anti-PD-1) treatment. These receptor sequences come from a person aged 35-80 years with oral cavity squamous cell carcinoma. Each CDR3 is given with its conserved first and last residue. Each record gives: V gene, clone size, D gene, J gene, CDR3 length, CDR3 protein, CDR3 DNA. A D gene is named only where the DNA matches it firmly. Clone size appears in some rows only: once, few, many, or a class for an expanded clone.

>TRBV19|-|TRBD1|TRBJ1-3|14
CASSIGQDGNTIYF
TGTGCCAGTAGTATCGGACAGGATGGGAACACCATATATTTT
>TRBV21-1|-|-|TRBJ1-1|10
CASSKGPAFF
TGTGCCAGCAGCAAGGGCCCGGCTTTCTTT
>TRBV6-5|-|TRBD1|TRBJ2-7|16
CASSYSINTGGGEQYF
TGTGCCAGCAGTTACTCGATAAATACAGGGGGCGGCGAGCAGTACTTC
>TRBV2|-|TRBD1|TRBJ2-1|17
CASSDVTGAYTYNEQFF
TGTGCCAGCAGTGACGTAACAGGGGCCTATACCTACAATGAGCAGTTCTTC
>TRBV6-1|once|-|TRBJ2-3|16
CASSEEAGSSTDTQYF
TGTGCCAGCAGTGAAGAGGCGGGCTCTAGCACAGATACGCAGTATTTT
>TRBV28|-|-|TRBJ2-1|14
CASSPQGSYNEQFF
TGTGCCAGCAGCCCCCAGGGCTCCTACAATGAGCAGTTCTTC
>TRBV11-2|once|-|TRBJ2-7|11
CASRSAYEQYF
TGTGCCAGCAGATCAGCCTACGAGCAGTACTTC
>TRBV30|-|TRBD1|TRBJ2-7|14
CAWTHRTGSYEQYF
TGTGCCTGGACCCACCGGACAGGCTCCTACGAGCAGTACTTC
>TRBV13|-|TRBD1|TRBJ1-2|16
CASSLGPTGGAGGYTF
TGTGCCAGCAGCTTAGGCCCGACAGGGGGCGCGGGAGGCTACACCTTC
>TRBV7-6|-|TRBD2|TRBJ2-3|16
CASSFIWTSVSDTQYF
TGTGCCAGCAGCTTCATCTGGACTAGCGTTTCAGATACGCAGTATTTT
>TRBV5-6|-|TRBD1|TRBJ2-1|14
CASRLGGTGVEQFF
TGTGCCAGCAGGTTAGGGGGGACAGGGGTTGAGCAGTTCTTC
>TRBV7-9|-|-|TRBJ1-2|15
CASSLGPGESYGYTF
TGTGCCAGCAGCTTAGGCCCAGGGGAAAGCTATGGCTACACCTTC
>TRBV9|-|TRBD1|TRBJ2-7|16
CASSVESDRGLYEQYF
TGTGCCAGCAGCGTAGAGTCCGACAGGGGATTGTACGAGCAGTACTTC
>TRBV15|-|-|TRBJ1-4|14
CATSRRGRDEKLFF
TGTGCCACCAGCAGAAGGGGAAGGGATGAAAAACTGTTTTTT
>TRBV10-3|-|-|TRBJ1-1|17
CAISSPTGRLMNTEAFF
TGTGCCATCAGCTCCCCTACCGGACGCCTAATGAACACTGAAGCTTTCTTT
>TRBV5-4|few|-|TRBJ1-2|12
CAGSRTGYGYTF
TGTGCCGGATCGAGGACCGGCTATGGCTACACCTTC
>TRBV19|-|TRBD1|TRBJ1-1|15
CASRTGGGLNTEAFF
TGTGCCAGTCGGACAGGGGGGGGTTTAAACACTGAAGCTTTCTTT
>TRBV5-6|few|-|TRBJ1-2|15
CASSLGQGNWYGYTF
TGTGCCAGCAGCTTGGGGCAGGGGAATTGGTATGGCTACACCTTC
>TRBV19|-|-|TRBJ1-2|13
CASTSGQVYGYTF
-
>TRBV2|few|TRBD1|TRBJ1-2|16
CASSEWHGQAGYGYTF
TGTGCCAGCAGTGAGTGGCACGGACAGGCGGGGTATGGCTACACCTTC
>TRBV29-1|-|-|TRBJ2-3|11
CSVLQSDTQYF
TGCAGCGTTCTACAAAGCGATACGCAGTATTTT
>TRBV6-1|-|-|TRBJ1-1|14
CASSGGSLNTEAFF
TGTGCCAGCAGTGGCGGTTCATTGAACACTGAAGCTTTCTTT
>TRBV28|-|-|TRBJ2-6|16
CASSSLPHSGANVLTF
TGTGCCAGCAGTTCCTTGCCACACTCTGGGGCCAACGTCCTGACTTTC
>TRBV5-8|-|-|TRBJ1-4|16
CASTNGGGLGNEKLFF
TGTGCCAGCACCAATGGTGGGGGTTTAGGCAATGAAAAACTGTTTTTT
>TRBV28|-|TRBD1|TRBJ2-1|15
CASSAGTGVRDEQFF
TGTGCCAGCAGCGCAGGGACAGGGGTACGGGATGAGCAGTTCTTC
>TRBV5-5|few|TRBD2|TRBJ2-7|17
CASSWAALAGPTYEQYF
TGTGCCAGCAGCTGGGCGGCACTAGCGGGGCCCACCTACGAGCAGTACTTC
>TRBV28|once|-|TRBJ2-1|15
CASGLERRRGNEQFF
TGTGCCAGCGGTTTAGAAAGGCGGAGGGGCAATGAGCAGTTCTTC
>TRBV7-9|-|-|TRBJ1-2|15
CASRPRIGVGNGYTF
TGTGCCAGCAGGCCACGAATCGGGGTAGGAAATGGCTACACCTTC
>TRBV6-6|few|-|TRBJ1-1|14
CASYRGRGVTEAFF
TGTGCCAGTTACCGGGGGCGCGGGGTCACTGAAGCTTTCTTT
>TRBV2|-|-|TRBJ2-2|13
CASRDRAAGELFF
TGTGCCAGCAGGGACAGAGCGGCCGGGGAGCTGTTTTTT
>TRBV2|-|TRBD1|TRBJ2-7|14
CASSEMTGIGEQYF
TGTGCCAGCAGTGAGATGACAGGGATCGGCGAGCAGTACTTC
>TRBV19|-|-|TRBJ2-6|13
CASSTSGANVLTF
TGTGCCAGTAGCACTTCTGGGGCCAACGTCCTGACTTTC
>TRBV7-7|-|-|TRBJ2-5|13
CASSLGVAETQYF
TGTGCTAGCAGCTTAGGGGTGGCGGAGACCCAGTACTTC
>TRBV9|-|TRBD2|TRBJ2-3|16
CASSPAGGGGTDTQYF
TGTGCCAGCAGCCCCGCGGGAGGGGGGGGCACAGATACGCAGTATTTT
>TRBV9|-|-|TRBJ1-2|15
CASSVGEDLNYGYTF
TGTGCCAGCAGCGTAGGGGAGGACCTTAACTATGGCTACACCTTC
>TRBV27|-|-|TRBJ2-7|15
CASSLQGTSSYEQYF
TGTGCCAGCAGTTTACAGGGGACCTCCTCCTACGAGCAGTACTTC
>TRBV5-1|few|TRBD1|TRBJ1-2|15
CASSLAGTGGEGYTF
TGCGCCAGCAGCTTGGCTGGGACAGGGGGCGAGGGCTACACCTTC